This T cell receptor (beta chain) was observed in a study of T cells after yellow fever vaccination. Study-level points and caveats: There was a small share of clonotypes that showed up in both the CD4 and CD8 compartments.

Deletions cut 1 base from V and 4 bases from J, with 13 bases between. This CDR3 has 15 residues. The germline gives CDR1 LGHNA, CDR2 YSLEER. This clonotype has a handful of counts. Its target is unknown. A 5'RACE template-switching step, the method used to make TCR cDNA, added a universal primer site and UMIs. TCRdb reprocessed the 5' RACE reads via MiXCR and lists one record per CDR3 protein. The sample holds 310,000 or so distinct CDR3 sequences, 6.8% seen once. Sample: PBMCs, taken about 41 days after the first yellow fever vaccination. The rearrangement joins TRBV4-3 to TRBJ1-2; TRBD1 is a possible D gene (5 bases). The sequence derives from a man aged 18 to 30 who received the YFV17D yellow fever vaccine. DNA for the CDR3: TGCGCCAGCAGCCAAGGACAGAGAATGGGCTATGGCTACACCTTC. Translating gives CASSQGQRMGYGYTF.